The 32 T cell receptor beta chains reported below all come from one sample, sequenced in a study of blood T cell repertoires in COVID-19. Libraries were prepared by immunoSEQ multiplex PCR; TCRdb keeps only in-frame clonotypes and omits some of them. Of more than 350,000 clones listed, approximately 92% were seen once; the top ten hold around 1%. Sequenced input: PBMCs or T cells enriched from blood (not recorded which). The receptor set was obtained from a man aged 18 to 30 who had recovered from COVID-19.

The chain carries TRBV18 and TRBJ1-1; tentative D call: TRBD1 (6 bases). V was pared by 0 bases and J by 5 bases, with 10 bases between. This CDR3 contains 14 residues. Germline CDR1 reads KGHSH; CDR2 reads LQKENI. The chain's CDR3 is CASSPPQGRTEAFF. CDR3 nucleotide sequence: TGTGCCAGCTCACCACCGCAGGGGCGGACTGAAGCTTTCTTT. The whole variable domain, remainder taken from reference TRBV18 and TRBJ1-1, is NAGVMQNPRHLVRRRGQEARLRCSPMKGHSHVYWYRQLPEEGLKFMVYLQKENIIDESGMPKERFSAEFPKEGPSILRIQQVVRGDSAAYFCASSPPQGRTEAFFGQGTRLTVV.

This clone was seen just once. J is TRBJ2-1 and V is TRBV10-3; D gene ambiguous. This CDR3 has 14 amino acids. V shed 0 bases and J shed 3 bases, with 6 bases lying between them. CDR1 and CDR2 (germline): ENHRY, SYGVKD. This CDR3 is CAISESRDYNEQFF. DNA for the CDR3: TGTGCCATCAGTGAGTCGCGAGACTACAATGAGCAGTTCTTC.

The CDR3 loop is CASSLGPRDEQYF. CDR3 sequence (DNA): TGTGCCAGCAGCTTAGGGCCCCGGGACGAGCAGTACTTC. This chain uses TRBV7-9 with TRBJ2-7; D not resolved. Germline V gives CDR1 SEHNR, CDR2 FQNEAQ (reference sequence). Trimming took off 1 base at V and 5 bases at J, with 9 bases between the two ends. This CDR3 is 13 amino acids long.

The rearrangement uses TRBV20-1 and TRBJ2-3; unclear D gene. Trimming cost V 6 bases and J 5 bases, with 9 bases left between them. CDR1 is DFQATT, CDR2 SNEGSKA, per germline (reference sequence). This CDR3 comprises 11 residues. The CDR3 sequence is CSAIAIDTQYF. CDR3 nucleotide sequence: TGCAGTGCCATAGCAATAGATACGCAGTATTTT.

This chain's CDR3 is CASSLATLLASGGLETQYF. CDR3 in DNA: TGTGCCAGCAGCTTAGCAACCCTGTTGGCAAGCGGGGGGCTAGAGACCCAGTACTTC. The rearrangement uses TRBV7-8 and TRBJ2-5; 9 positions agree with TRBD2. The germline CDR1 and CDR2 sequences are SGHVS and FQNEAQ. Losses at the gene ends were 0 bases for V and 4 bases for J; bases not matched to a gene: 15. This CDR3 spans 19 amino acids.

CDR3 amino acids: CATSREVGTTSTGELFF. The CDR3 DNA is TGTGCCACCAGCAGAGAGGTTGGGACTACGAGCACCGGGGAGCTGTTTTTT. The V call is TRBV15, the J call TRBJ2-2; TRBD2 matches 7 bases. The junction had 8 bases not matched to a gene; V was cut back by 0 bases and J by 4 bases. The CDR3 has 17 amino acids. From germline, CDR1 is LNHNV and CDR2 YYDKDF (reference sequence). Using reference TRBV15 and TRBJ2-2 for the parts outside the CDR3, the full variable domain is DAMVIQNPRYQVTQFGKPVTLSCSQTLNHNVMYWYQQKSSQAPKLLFHYYDKDFNNEADTPDNFQSRRPNTSFCFLDIRSPGLGDTAMYLCATSREVGTTSTGELFFGEGSRLTVL.

The V and J genes are TRBV29-1 and TRBJ2-7, with D perhaps TRBD1 (5 bases). The CDR3 totals 13 residues. V was cut by 3 bases and J by 6 bases, with 15 bases left in between. Germline lookup yields CDR1 SQVTM and CDR2 ANQGSEA. As DNA, the CDR3 is TGCAGCGTTGAGCTCCGGACCCAGGGCGAGCAGTACTTC. This gives the protein CSVELRTQGEQYF.

The rearrangement uses TRBV3-1 (or the pseudogene TRBV3-2) and TRBJ1-3; D is unclear. With 0 bases removed from V and 4 bases from J, the gap between germline ends came to 10 bases. The CDR3 length is 15 residues. Germline V gives CDR1 LGHDT, CDR2 YNNKEL (reference sequence). CDR3 coding DNA: TGTGCCAGCAGCCAAGATATATCTATCGGAAACACCATATATTTT. Amino acids: CASSQDISIGNTIYF.

The chain joins TRBV3-1 (or the pseudogene TRBV3-2) to TRBJ1-6, with 7 nucleotides matching TRBD1. The CDR3 totals 14 residues. The V gene end was trimmed by 4 bases and the J gene end by 7 bases; junction bases not matched to a gene: 4. Germline CDR1 and CDR2: LGHDT and YNNKEL (reference sequence). The CDR3 here is CASSPRDSNSPLHF. Written as DNA, the CDR3 is TGTGCCAGCAGCCCCCGGGACAGCAATTCACCCCTCCACTTT.

V usage is TRBV7-2 and J usage is TRBJ2-3; possibly TRBD1 for D (5 bases). The germline V gene encodes CDR1 SGHTA and CDR2 FQGNSA. The CDR3 runs 15 residues. Trimming removed 4 bases at V and 6 bases at J, with 17 bases between. CDR3 nucleotides: TGTGCCAGCAGCTCGTTAGGGGCCGAGGCCGATACGCAGTATTTT. Encoded protein: CASSSLGAEADTQYF.

This chain links TRBV27 with TRBJ1-4; D gene unclear. Between the trimmed V and J ends, which lost 0 bases and 0 bases, there was a span of 5 bases. Germline-derived CDR1 and CDR2 are MNHEY and SMNVEV (reference sequence). This CDR3 region has 15 residues. In DNA, the CDR3 is TGTGCCAGCAGTTTATCGGGCACAACTAATGAAAAACTGTTTTTT. Translated: CASSLSGTTNEKLFF.

This clone turned up a few times. The V gene is TRBV29-1, the J gene TRBJ2-1; 11 bases are shared with TRBD2. Germline CDR1 reads SQVTM; CDR2 reads ANQGSEA. This CDR3 comprises 14 residues. The V segment lost 7 bases and the J segment 7 bases; nucleotides outside the gene matches: 9. CDR3 region: CSERLAGKRNEQFF. The CDR3, as DNA: TGCAGCGAACGACTAGCGGGAAAGCGGAATGAGCAGTTCTTC.

The rearrangement links TRBV30 to TRBJ2-7; D is possibly TRBD2 (5 bases). Germline V gene data show CDR1 as GTSNPN and CDR2 as SVGIG (reference sequence). This CDR3 spans 14 amino acids. V lost 1 base, J lost 6 bases, and 16 bases lay in between. The CDR3 DNA is TGTGCCTGGAGTGCCGACTACCTGCTGGGCGAGCAGTACTTC. This gives the protein CAWSADYLLGEQYF.

This chain links TRBV6-5 with TRBJ1-2; D call uncertain. V lost 4 bases to trimming and J lost 2 bases, with 17 bases between them. CDR3 length: 16 amino acids. CDR1 is MNHEY and CDR2 is SVGAGI in the germline V gene. This chain's CDR3 is CASSSRQTWINYGYTF. CDR3 DNA sequence: TGTGCCAGCAGTTCCCGGCAGACATGGATAAACTATGGCTACACCTTC.

The chain joins TRBV12-3 or TRBV12-4 to TRBJ2-3; no clear D gene. Trimming removed 8 bases at V and 1 base at J, with 4 bases between. The length of the CDR3 is 11 residues. Here the CDR3 DNA reads TGTGCCAGCCGAGGCACAGATACGCAGTATTTT. It encodes CASRGTDTQYF.

The DNA of the CDR3 is TGTGCCAGCAGCTTCGGAGATGACCCCCTCACAGATACGCAGTATTTT. Its translation: CASSFGDDPLTDTQYF. V is TRBV7-3 and J is TRBJ2-3; D unclear. The V end was cut by 3 bases, the J end by 2 bases, with 15 bases between. The CDR3 contains 16 residues. Per the germline V gene, CDR1 is SGHTA and CDR2 is FQGTGA.

This rearrangement joins TRBV12-3 or TRBV12-4 to TRBJ2-7, with D tentatively TRBD1 (6 bases). Deletions cut 7 bases from V and 6 bases from J, with 16 bases between. The CDR3 spans 13 residues. This CDR3 reads CASTRTGTREQYF. As DNA, the CDR3 is TGTGCCAGCACGAGAACAGGGACCCGCGAGCAGTACTTC.

The V and J genes are TRBV7-8 and TRBJ1-5; D uncertain. With 1 base removed from V and 3 bases from J, the gap between germline ends came to 10 bases. Germline CDR1 and CDR2: SGHVS and FQNEAQ. The CDR3 runs 15 residues. The CDR3 nucleotides are TGTGCCAGCAGCTTAGGGTGGCAGGACAATCAGCCCCAGCATTTT. Protein: CASSLGWQDNQPQHF. Filled out from reference TRBV7-8 and TRBJ1-5, the complete variable domain reads GAGVSQSPRYKVAKRGQDVALRCDPISGHVSLFWYQQALGQGPEFLTYFQNEAQLDKSGLPSDRFFAERPEGSVSTLKIQRTQQEDSAVYLCASSLGWQDNQPQHFGDGTRLSIL.

This clone came up once. J is TRBJ2-2 and V is TRBV28; 7 bases align to TRBD2. Trimming at V came to 8 bases and at J to 5 bases, leaving 8 bases not matched to a gene. The CDR3 contains 14 residues. Germline values: CDR1 MDHEN, CDR2 SYDVKM. CDR3 sequence (DNA): TGTGCCAGCTTGCCGGGGGAGGGGACCGGGGAGCTGTTTTTT. This codes for CASLPGEGTGELFF.

Written as DNA, the CDR3 is TGCGCCAGCAGCTTGGGGGGGACAGGGGATACCTACGAGCAGTACTTC. It is translated as CASSLGGTGDTYEQYF. The V gene is TRBV5-1, the J gene TRBJ2-7; TRBD1 matches at 10 bases. Germline values: CDR1 SGHRS, CDR2 YFSETQ. This CDR3 comprises 16 residues. The trim removed 0 bases at V and 2 bases at J, leaving 5 bases unmatched.

The J gene is TRBJ2-1, the V gene TRBV2; the D gene could be TRBD1 or TRBD2 (5 bases each). The V and J ends lost 8 bases and 9 bases respectively, with 17 bases between them. The CDR3 runs to 13 residues. Germline assignment: CDR1 SNHLY and CDR2 FYNNEI. CDR3 DNA sequence: TGTGCCAGCTGTGGGGGAGTAGGAGGTGAGCAGTTCTTC. Translation: CASCGGVGGEQFF.

Turning to this clone: At one end, the junction sequence differs from germline, possibly due to a read error. The chain recombines TRBV7-9 with TRBJ1-1, with no clear D. Germline assignment: CDR1 SEHNR and CDR2 FQNEAQ (reference sequence). CDR3 length equals 9 residues. This CDR3 reads CASNRREVF. CDR3 nucleotide sequence: TGTGCCAGCAATCGGCGGGAGGTCTTT. Looking up the rest from reference TRBV7-9 and TRBJ1-1 gives the full variable domain: DTGVSQNPRHKITKRGQNVTFRCDPISEHNRLYWYRQTLGQGPEFLTYFQNEAQLEKSRLLSDRFSAERPKGSFSTLEIQRTEQGDSAMYLCASNRREVFGQGTRLTVV.

V and J are TRBV28 and TRBJ2-2; D not certain. V gave up 3 bases and J gave up 4 bases, with 6 bases separating them. CDR1 and CDR2 (germline): MDHEN, SYDVKM. This CDR3 spans 13 amino acids. The CDR3 sequence: CASSFMSTGELFF. The DNA of the CDR3 is TGTGCCAGCAGTTTCATGAGCACCGGGGAGCTGTTTTTT.

V is TRBV7-6 and J is TRBJ2-7; 10 nucleotides align to TRBD2. Trimming cost V 5 bases and J 4 bases; bases outside gene matches: 11. CDR1 and CDR2 (germline): SGHVS, FNYEAQ. This CDR3 is 16 amino acids long. The CDR3 DNA reads as TGTGCCAGCAGCCCACAAACCGGGACTAGCGATTACGAGCAGTACTTC. Protein sequence: CASSPQTGTSDYEQYF.

This chain connects TRBV2 to TRBJ2-7; TRBD1 is a possible D gene (5 bases). The CDR3 totals 15 residues. V dropped 4 bases and J dropped 2 bases, with 15 bases sitting between them. Germline loops: CDR1 SNHLY, CDR2 FYNNEI. The CDR3 loop is CASSADRIRTYEQYF. CDR3 nucleotide sequence: TGTGCCAGCAGTGCAGACAGAATTCGGACCTACGAGCAGTACTTC. The full variable domain, in which reference TRBV2 and TRBJ2-7 provide the parts outside the CDR3, is EPEVTQTPSHQVTQMGQEVILRCVPISNHLYFYWYRQILGQKVEFLVSFYNNEISEKSEIFDDQFSVERPDGSNFTLKIRSTKLEDSAMYFCASSADRIRTYEQYFGPGTRLTVT.

The rearrangement joins TRBV4-2 to TRBJ2-7; TRBD2 agrees at 12 bases. The germline gives CDR1 LGHNA, CDR2 YNFKEQ. The V segment lost 4 bases and the J segment 2 bases; nucleotides outside the gene matches: 3. CDR3 length equals 15 residues. DNA for the CDR3: TGTGCCAGCAGCCGAGGACTAGCGGGGACCTACGAGCAGTACTTC. It encodes CASSRGLAGTYEQYF.

The CDR3 here is CASSPGDVRTGANVLTF. Here the CDR3 DNA reads TGCGCCAGCAGCCCGGGGGACGTGAGAACTGGGGCCAACGTCCTGACTTTC. The J gene is TRBJ2-6, the V gene TRBV4-3; D is perhaps TRBD2 (6 bases). The ends were cut back, 4 bases at V and 2 bases at J, with 15 bases in the middle. Germline assignment: CDR1 LGHNA and CDR2 YSLEER. This CDR3 comprises 17 residues.

The chain uses TRBV5-1 and TRBJ1-2, with D maybe TRBD1 (5 bases). The CDR3 length is 15 residues. Trimming left V 2 bases short and J 4 bases short, with 15 bases between. CDR1 is SGHRS, CDR2 YFSETQ, per germline. The CDR3 nucleotides are TGCGCCAGCAGCTTCACTTCAGGGTCGGGCTATGGCTACACCTTC. Protein: CASSFTSGSGYGYTF. Filled out from reference TRBV5-1 and TRBJ1-2, the complete variable domain reads KAGVTQTPRYLIKTRGQQVTLSCSPISGHRSVSWYQQTPGQGLQFLFEYFSETQRNKGNFPGRFSGRQFSNSRSEMNVSTLELGDSALYLCASSFTSGSGYGYTFGSGTRLTVV.

This clone has only a few counts. The chain has TRBV28 and TRBJ2-4; the D is unclear. Trimming cost V 2 bases and J 2 bases, with 7 bases left between them. The CDR3 has 14 residues. The germline gives CDR1 MDHEN, CDR2 SYDVKM. CDR3 nucleotides: TGTGCCAGCAGTTTAGGGCAGCCCAAAAACATTCAGTACTTC. This sequence encodes CASSLGQPKNIQYF.

The J gene is TRBJ1-4, the V gene TRBV4-1; 10 bases line up with TRBD1. CDR1 and CDR2 from the germline V gene are MGHRA and YSYEKL. V lost 0 bases and J lost 8; bases outside the gene matches: 9. This CDR3 is 17 amino acids long. Here the CDR3 reads CASSQDRPDRGEEKLFF. DNA of the CDR3: TGCGCCAGCAGCCAAGATCGGCCGGACAGGGGGGAAGAAAAACTGTTTTTT.

This chain uses TRBV7-3 with TRBJ1-6, with D uncertain. This CDR3 is 15 amino acids long. Trimming took off 2 bases at V and 10 bases at J, with 15 bases between the two ends. Germline V gives CDR1 SGHTA, CDR2 FQGTGA. The CDR3 region is CASSLWRGQESPLHF. In nucleotides, the CDR3 is TGTGCCAGCAGCTTATGGCGCGGCCAAGAATCACCCCTCCACTTT.

The J gene is TRBJ1-5, the V gene TRBV12-5; no definite D call. CDR3 length: 13 residues. V was clipped by 0 bases and J by 4 bases, with 4 bases between them. The germline V gene encodes CDR1 LGHNT and CDR2 FRNRAP. The CDR3 coding sequence is TGTGCTAGTGGTTTGGTACAAAATCAGCCCCAGCATTTT. Protein: CASGLVQNQPQHF. The full variable domain, rest sourced from reference TRBV12-5 and TRBJ1-5, is DARVTQTPRHKVTEMGQEVTMRCQPILGHNTVFWYRQTMMQGLELLAYFRNRAPLDDSGMPKDRFSAEMPDATLATLKIQPSEPRDSAVYFCASGLVQNQPQHFGDGTRLSIL.